Listed below are T cell receptor beta chains from one sample, sequenced in a study of blood T cell repertoires in COVID-19. Profiled with immunoSEQ multiplex PCR; TCRdb holds only in-frame clones, not every one. The data show more than 60,000 clones, about 82% seen once. The sequencing sample was made of peripheral blood. These receptors came from a human donor in a cohort sampled during active COVID-19. Both conserved end residues are part of each CDR3. A D gene is named only where the DNA matches it firmly. A clone size is listed for some rows: how often the clone was seen (once, few, many), or a class if it is expanded.

V gene,D gene,J gene,clone size,CDR3 protein,CDR3 DNA
TRBV7-9,TRBD1,TRBJ1-6,.,CASSLQGAINSPLHF,TGTGCCAGCAGCTTACAGGGGGCTATAAATTCACCCCTCCACTTT
TRBV2,.,TRBJ1-5,.,CASSLIPGNQPQHF,TGTGCCAGCAGCCTCATCCCAGGAAATCAGCCCCAGCATTTT
TRBV7-9,.,TRBJ1-3,.,CAAGTLISGNTIYF,TGTGCAGCGGGGACGCTGATCTCTGGAAACACCATATATTTT
TRBV11-2,TRBD2,TRBJ2-7,.,CASRILGGSYEQYF,TGTGCCAGCAGAATTTTGGGGGGGAGCTACGAGCAGTACTTC
TRBV4-1,TRBD2,TRBJ2-1,.,CASSHPGVAGGEQFF,TGCGCCAGCAGCCACCCCGGGGTAGCGGGGGGTGAGCAGTTCTTC
TRBV2,.,TRBJ1-6,.,CASSEKGGGRSPLHF,TGTGCCAGCAGTGAAAAGGGGGGGGGTCGCTCACCCCTCCACTTT
TRBV2,.,TRBJ2-3,.,CASSEQGLTTDTQYF,TGTGCCAGCAGTGAGCAGGGATTAACCACAGATACGCAGTATTTT
TRBV13,TRBD1,TRBJ1-1,.,CASSRRDRGRSTEAFF,TGTGCCAGCAGCCGGCGGGACAGGGGGCGGAGCACTGAAGCTTTCTTT
TRBV28,.,TRBJ2-5,.,CAIARMAAGGETQYF,TGTGCCATAGCCCGAATGGCCGCGGGTGGAGAGACCCAGTACTTC
TRBV2,.,TRBJ1-5,.,CASTIGGGSNQPQHF,TGTGCCAGCACCATAGGGGGGGGGAGCAATCAGCCCCAGCATTTT
TRBV28,TRBD2,TRBJ2-7,.,CASTPGGYEQYF,TGTGCCAGCACCCCGGGAGGCTACGAGCAGTACTTC
TRBV5-6,TRBD1,TRBJ2-4,.,CASSLTGVGIQYF,TGTGCCAGCAGCTTGACAGGGGTGGGCATTCAGTACTTC
TRBV30,.,TRBJ2-7,.,CAFGHNSYEQYF,TGTGCCTTCGGACACAATTCCTACGAGCAGTACTTC
TRBV4-1,.,TRBJ2-1,.,CASSQGPGSSYNEQFF,TGCGCCAGCAGCCAAGGGCCCGGGAGCTCCTACAATGAGCAGTTCTTC
TRBV7-2,.,TRBJ1-2,.,CASSSSGDYGYTF,TGTGCCAGCAGTTCCAGCGGAGACTATGGCTACACCTTC
TRBV27,TRBD1,TRBJ1-1,.,CASSSGGLGGNTEAFF,TGTGCCAGCAGTTCAGGGGGATTGGGGGGGAACACTGAAGCTTTCTTT
TRBV5-5,.,TRBJ1-5,.,CASRLNGRQPQHF,TGTGCCAGCAGGTTAAATGGGCGCCAGCCCCAGCATTTT
TRBV3-1/TRBV3-2,TRBD1,TRBJ1-1,.,CASSPDRGHGGTEAFF,TGTGCCAGCAGCCCGGACAGGGGGCATGGTGGAACTGAAGCTTTCTTT
TRBV4-3,TRBD1,TRBJ1-3,.,CASSQEWGQGNTIYF,TGCGCCAGCAGCCAAGAGTGGGGACAGGGAAACACCATATATTTT
TRBV7-2,TRBD1,TRBJ1-6,.,CASSQTGNSPLHF,TGTGCCAGCAGTCAGACAGGGAATTCACCCCTCCACTTT
TRBV5-1,.,TRBJ2-2,.,CASQEGAGFSGELFF,TGCGCCAGCCAGGAAGGGGCCGGGTTTTCCGGGGAGCTGTTTTTT
TRBV3-1/TRBV3-2,.,TRBJ1-1,.,CASSRTGANTEAFF,TGTGCCAGCAGCCGAACTGGGGCGAACACTGAAGCTTTCTTT
TRBV7-3,.,TRBJ2-7,once,CASSPNGGLEQYF,TGTGCCAGCAGCCCCAACGGGGGGCTTGAGCAGTACTTC
TRBV19,.,TRBJ1-2,.,CASRPGEGGHYGYTF,TGTGCCAGTAGACCGGGCGAGGGAGGACACTATGGCTACACCTTC
TRBV2,.,TRBJ2-7,.,CASSESPLVRSYEQYF,TGTGCCAGCAGTGAGAGTCCGCTAGTTCGCTCCTACGAGCAGTACTTC
TRBV3-1/TRBV3-2,TRBD1,TRBJ2-2,.,CASSQDRGRDFTGELFF,TGTGCCAGCAGCCAGGACAGGGGGCGAGACTTCACCGGGGAGCTGTTTTTT
TRBV9,TRBD2,TRBJ2-5,.,CASSVSGGLKETQYF,TGTGCCAGCAGCGTTTCGGGGGGATTGAAAGAGACCCAGTACTTC
TRBV19,.,TRBJ1-2,.,CASSIDGLNYGYTF,TGTGCCAGTAGTATAGACGGACTTAACTATGGCTACACCTTC
TRBV5-5,TRBD1,TRBJ2-1,.,CASSLGWGTGSRQFF,TGTGCCAGCAGCTTGGGTTGGGGGACAGGGTCTAGACAGTTCTTC
TRBV4-3,TRBD1,TRBJ1-6,.,CASSPGRFTGTGETKTKSPLHF,TGCGCCAGCAGCCCCGGAAGGTTCACCGGGACAGGGGAGACCAAAACCAAGTCACCCCTCCACTTT
TRBV21-1,.,TRBJ1-2,.,CASSKSGDRSVF,TGTGCCAGCAGCAAAAGTGGGGACAGGTCGGTCTTC
TRBV7-2,.,TRBJ2-3,few,CASSLQRDTDTQYF,TGTGCCAGCAGCCTTCAGCGAGACACAGATACGCAGTATTTT
TRBV6-5,.,TRBJ2-3,.,CASSLRAGATDTQYF,TGTGCCAGCAGTCTTCGGGCTGGGGCCACAGATACGCAGTATTTT
TRBV5-6,.,TRBJ2-5,.,CASSPGHGGMVETQYF,TGTGCCAGCAGCCCGGGCCATGGGGGGATGGTAGAGACCCAGTACTTC
TRBV19,TRBD1,TRBJ2-3,.,CASLHRQGAGYTQYF,TGTGCCAGTCTCCATCGACAGGGGGCTGGATATACGCAGTATTTT
TRBV2,TRBD2,TRBJ2-2,once,CASGANRLAPGELFF,TGTGCCAGCGGGGCAAATAGACTAGCGCCCGGGGAGCTGTTTTTT
TRBV7-8,.,TRBJ1-5,.,CASSLGGPKGNQPQHF,TGTGCCAGCAGCTTAGGAGGGCCTAAGGGCAATCAGCCCCAGCATTTT